A selection of T cell receptor beta chains follows, all from one sample in a study of identical twins. One entry per CDR3 protein, called by TCRdb with MiXCR from the 5' RACE reads. The sample has 1.5 million to 2 million distinct CDR3 sequences, roughly a third seen once. The sample was cord blood. These receptors were taken from a newborn girl in good health. The CDR3 runs from the conserved cysteine through the conserved F or W. D genes are given only for firm matches. Clone size is stated in some rows and not others, as once, few, many or a class when expanded.

j_gene,abundance,v_gene,d_gene,CDR3aa,CDR3nt
TRBJ2-1,-,TRBV20-1,-,CSARDEGLAYNEQFF,TGCAGTGCTAGAGATGAAGGACTCGCCTACAATGAGCAGTTCTTC
TRBJ2-1,few,TRBV27,-,CASSFGVGFSYNEQFF,TGTGCCAGCAGTTTTGGGGTAGGGTTCTCCTACAATGAGCAGTTCTTC
TRBJ1-3,-,TRBV28,-,CASSLLVDRGNTIYF,TGTGCCAGCAGTTTACTCGTGGACAGAGGAAACACCATATATTTT
TRBJ2-3,few,TRBV6-2/TRBV6-3,-,CASSYSVRGRTDTQYF,TGTGCCAGCAGTTACTCGGTGCGGGGACGCACAGATACGCAGTATTTT
TRBJ2-1,-,TRBV13,TRBD2,CASSLGPLAGINNEQFF,TGTGCCAGCAGCTTAGGACCACTAGCGGGGATTAACAATGAGCAGTTCTTC
TRBJ2-3,-,TRBV6-6,TRBD1,CASARDRDSDTQYF,TGTGCCAGCGCCCGGGACAGGGATTCAGATACGCAGTATTTT
TRBJ1-6,few,TRBV2,TRBD1,CASSGGQVGSPLHF,TGTGCCAGCAGTGGGGGACAGGTTGGTTCACCCCTCCACTTT
TRBJ2-4,many,TRBV7-2,-,CASSLSLASNIQYF,TGTGCCAGCAGCTTGTCCCTGGCCTCAAACATTCAGTACTTC
TRBJ2-5,-,TRBV5-1,-,CASSPDLLAQQETQYF,TGCGCCAGCAGCCCAGACCTACTAGCTCAACAAGAGACCCAGTACTTC
TRBJ2-7,-,TRBV27,TRBD1,CASSWELQGPNNEQYF,TGTGCCAGCAGTTGGGAGTTACAGGGGCCTAACAATGAGCAGTACTTC
TRBJ2-5,once,TRBV4-1,-,CASSRLLGNEQYF,TGCGCCAGCAGCCGTCTCTTAGGCAATGAGCAGTACTTC
TRBJ2-3,few,TRBV15,-,CATSRATSWWDTQYF,TGTGCCACCAGCAGAGCGACTAGTTGGTGGGATACGCAGTATTTT
TRBJ2-2,-,TRBV2,-,CASKTPVQNTGELFF,TGTGCCAGCAAAACTCCAGTGCAGAACACCGGGGAGCTGTTTTTT
TRBJ2-5,-,TRBV24-1,TRBD2,CATSDLPGTSGSYETQYF,TGTGCCACCAGTGATTTGCCGGGGACTAGCGGGAGTTACGAGACCCAGTACTTC
TRBJ2-3,-,TRBV20-1,TRBD2,CSAATSGRAPGYF,TGCAGTGCGGCAACTAGCGGGAGGGCCCCGGGGTATTTT
TRBJ1-4,few,TRBV7-2,TRBD1,CASSLRDRGFEKLFF,TGTGCCAGCAGCTTGCGCGACAGGGGGTTTGAAAAACTGTTTTTT
TRBJ2-5,many,TRBV4-2,-,CASSPAALQETQYF,TGTGCCAGCAGCCCTGCGGCCCTACAAGAGACCCAGTACTTC
TRBJ2-7,-,TRBV19,TRBD2,CASSIARGLAGSYEQYF,TGTGCCAGTAGTATAGCCCGGGGACTAGCGGGCTCCTACGAGCAGTACTTC
TRBJ2-7,-,TRBV20-1,TRBD2,CSARDRGGRITYEQYF,TGCAGTGCTAGAGATAGGGGCGGGAGGATAACCTACGAGCAGTACTTC
TRBJ1-1,-,TRBV10-3,-,CAISDPGMNTEAFF,TGTGCCATCAGTGACCCGGGGATGAACACTGAAGCTTTCTTT
TRBJ2-7,few,TRBV3-1,-,CASSQGPTPSYEQYF,TGTGCCAGCAGCCAGGGCCCCACTCCCTCCTACGAGCAGTACTTC
TRBJ2-2,-,TRBV28,-,CASSLWGGPHSTGELFF,TGTGCCAGCAGTTTATGGGGGGGACCCCACTCCACCGGGGAGCTGTTTTTT
TRBJ2-7,-,TRBV9,TRBD1,CASSVGTGGVMAYNEQYF,TGTGCCAGCAGCGTTGGGACAGGGGGCGTAATGGCCTACAATGAGCAGTACTTC
TRBJ2-1,few,TRBV27,TRBD2,CASTYLGEGHNEQFF,TGTGCCAGCACTTATCTGGGGGAGGGTCACAATGAGCAGTTCTTC
TRBJ2-1,-,TRBV24-1,TRBD2,CATSVGRLAGGNYYNEQFF,TGTGCCACCAGTGTAGGAAGACTAGCGGGAGGAAACTATTACAATGAGCAGTTCTTC
TRBJ1-4,-,TRBV3-1,-,CASSRSRQNNEKLFF,TGTGCCAGCAGCCGAAGCCGCCAGAATAATGAAAAACTGTTTTTT
TRBJ2-1,once,TRBV6-5,TRBD1,CASSYGDSLNEQFF,TGTGCCAGCAGTTACGGGGACAGCCTCAATGAGCAGTTCTTC
TRBJ1-2,few,TRBV30,-,CAWSVTYGYTF,TGTGCCTGGAGTGTTACTTATGGCTACACCTTC
TRBJ2-3,few,TRBV5-1,TRBD2,CASSLAGQREVEHTQYF,TGCGCCAGCAGCTTGGCGGGGCAGCGGGAGGTTGAACATACGCAGTATTTT
TRBJ1-5,few,TRBV7-2,-,CASSFNREGQPQHF,TGTGCCAGCAGCTTCAACAGGGAAGGCCAGCCCCAGCATTTT
TRBJ1-2,few,TRBV7-6,-,CASSLLGLDGCTF,TGTGCCAGCAGCTTACTGGGGCTTGATGGCTGCACCTTC
TRBJ1-1,few,TRBV20-1,-,CSARGTAGRTEAFF,TGCAGTGCTAGAGGTACGGCAGGTAGGACTGAAGCTTTCTTT
TRBJ1-2,-,TRBV6-1,-,CASSEARGNYGYTF,TGTGCCAGCAGTGAAGCGCGGGGAAACTATGGCTACACCTTC
TRBJ1-4,-,TRBV6-2/TRBV6-3,TRBD1,CASSPHRTGASEKLFF,TGTGCCAGCAGTCCACACCGGACAGGGGCCAGCGAAAAACTGTTTTTT
TRBJ2-7,-,TRBV12-3/TRBV12-4,TRBD1,CASRSGGSSYSEQYF,TGTGCCAGCAGATCAGGGGGTAGCTCCTACAGTGAGCAGTACTTC
TRBJ1-5,once,TRBV21-1,-,CASRIQGARQPQHF,TGTGCCAGCAGAATACAGGGGGCGAGGCAGCCCCAGCATTTT
TRBJ2-3,once,TRBV5-5,-,CASSLTPPTDTQYF,TGTGCCAGCAGCCTGACCCCACCCACAGATACGCAGTATTTT
TRBJ1-5,-,TRBV12-3/TRBV12-4,-,CASTRVRGSQPQHF,TGTGCCAGCACCAGAGTAAGGGGAAGTCAGCCCCAGCATTTT
TRBJ1-5,-,TRBV25-1,-,CASSRAGGPEHF,TGTGCCAGCAGTCGCGCGGGCGGCCCCGAGCATTTT
TRBJ2-7,-,TRBV6-6,TRBD1,CAARAGGYEQYF,TGTGCCGCAAGAGCAGGGGGCTACGAGCAGTACTTC
TRBJ2-7,many,TRBV12-3/TRBV12-4,-,CASSLFSRQRVIYEQYF,TGTGCCAGCAGCCTTTTTAGTAGACAGCGGGTAATCTACGAGCAGTACTTC
TRBJ2-1,-,TRBV5-1,-,CASSLRSAFSYNEQFF,TGCGCCAGCAGCTTGAGGAGCGCCTTCTCCTACAATGAGCAGTTCTTC
TRBJ2-1,-,TRBV7-2,TRBD2,CASSLFVLSGGPTSEQFF,TGTGCCAGCAGCTTATTCGTTTTATCGGGAGGCCCAACCAGTGAGCAGTTCTTC
TRBJ2-1,-,TRBV6-5,TRBD2,CASSYSGLAGGIEQFF,TGTGCCAGCAGTTACTCGGGACTAGCGGGAGGGATTGAGCAGTTCTTC
TRBJ2-7,few,TRBV25-1,-,CASSENPGPSYEQYF,TGTGCCAGCAGTGAAAACCCCGGGCCCTCCTACGAGCAGTACTTC
TRBJ2-3,-,TRBV24-1,-,CATSAQGAHTQYF,TGTGCCACCAGTGCCCAGGGTGCACATACGCAGTATTTT
TRBJ2-5,-,TRBV4-2,-,CASSHPEGEAQYF,TGTGCCAGCAGCCACCCCGAGGGAGAGGCCCAGTACTTC
TRBJ2-7,-,TRBV3-1,TRBD1,CASSQDSRGPDLEQYF,TGTGCCAGCAGCCAAGATTCGAGGGGGCCGGACTTAGAGCAGTACTTC
TRBJ2-6,-,TRBV3-1,-,CASSNQYSGANVLTF,TGTGCCAGCAGCAATCAGTACTCTGGGGCCAACGTCCTGACTTTC
TRBJ2-1,few,TRBV6-5,-,CASSYSILLSYNEQFF,TGTGCCAGCAGTTACTCGATCCTCCTCTCCTACAATGAGCAGTTCTTC